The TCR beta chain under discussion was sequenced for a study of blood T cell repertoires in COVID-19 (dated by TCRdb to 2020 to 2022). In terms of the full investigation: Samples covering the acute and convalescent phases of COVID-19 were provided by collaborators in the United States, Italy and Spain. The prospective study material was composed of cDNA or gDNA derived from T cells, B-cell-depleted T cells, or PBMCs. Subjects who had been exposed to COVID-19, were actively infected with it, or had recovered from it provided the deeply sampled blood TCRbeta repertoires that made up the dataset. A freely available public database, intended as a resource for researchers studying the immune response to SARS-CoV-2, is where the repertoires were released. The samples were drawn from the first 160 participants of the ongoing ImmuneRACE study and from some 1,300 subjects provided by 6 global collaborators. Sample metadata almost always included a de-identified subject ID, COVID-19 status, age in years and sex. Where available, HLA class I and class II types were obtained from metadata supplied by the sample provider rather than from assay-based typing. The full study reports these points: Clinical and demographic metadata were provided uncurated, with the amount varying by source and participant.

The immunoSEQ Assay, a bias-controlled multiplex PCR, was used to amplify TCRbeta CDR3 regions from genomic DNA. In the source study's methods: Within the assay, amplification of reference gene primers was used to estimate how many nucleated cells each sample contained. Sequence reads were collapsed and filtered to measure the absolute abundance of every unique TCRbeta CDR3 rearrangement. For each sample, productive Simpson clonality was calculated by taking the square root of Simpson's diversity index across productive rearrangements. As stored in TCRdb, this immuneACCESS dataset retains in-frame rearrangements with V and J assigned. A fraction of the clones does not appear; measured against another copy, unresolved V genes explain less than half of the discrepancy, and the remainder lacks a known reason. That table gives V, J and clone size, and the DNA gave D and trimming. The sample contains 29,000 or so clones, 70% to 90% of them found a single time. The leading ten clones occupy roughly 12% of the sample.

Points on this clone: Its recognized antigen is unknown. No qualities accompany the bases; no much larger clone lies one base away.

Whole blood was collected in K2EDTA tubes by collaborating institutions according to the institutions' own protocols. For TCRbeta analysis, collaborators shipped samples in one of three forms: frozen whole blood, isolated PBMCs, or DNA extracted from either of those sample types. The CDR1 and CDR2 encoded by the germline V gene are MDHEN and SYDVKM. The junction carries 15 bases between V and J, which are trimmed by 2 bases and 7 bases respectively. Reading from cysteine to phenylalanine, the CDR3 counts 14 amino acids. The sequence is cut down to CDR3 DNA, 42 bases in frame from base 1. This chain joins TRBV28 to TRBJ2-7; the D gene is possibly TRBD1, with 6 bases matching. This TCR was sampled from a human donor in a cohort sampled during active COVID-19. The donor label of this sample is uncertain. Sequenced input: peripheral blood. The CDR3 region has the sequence CASSLGDRQQEQYF. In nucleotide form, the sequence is TGTGCCAGCAGTTTAGGAGACAGGCAACAGGAGCAGTACTTC.